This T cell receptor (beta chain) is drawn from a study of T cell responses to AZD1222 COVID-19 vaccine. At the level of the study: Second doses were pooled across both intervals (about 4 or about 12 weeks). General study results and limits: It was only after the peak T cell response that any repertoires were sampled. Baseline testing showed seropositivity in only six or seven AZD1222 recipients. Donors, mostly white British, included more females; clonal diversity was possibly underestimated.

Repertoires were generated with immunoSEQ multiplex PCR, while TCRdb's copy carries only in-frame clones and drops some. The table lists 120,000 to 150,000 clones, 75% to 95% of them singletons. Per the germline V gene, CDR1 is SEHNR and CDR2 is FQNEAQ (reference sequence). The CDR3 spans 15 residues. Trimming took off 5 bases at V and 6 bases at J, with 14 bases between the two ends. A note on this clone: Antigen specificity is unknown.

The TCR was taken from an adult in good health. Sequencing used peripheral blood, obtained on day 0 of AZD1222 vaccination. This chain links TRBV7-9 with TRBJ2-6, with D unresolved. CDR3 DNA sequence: TGTGCCAGCAGCGCAGACACCTCTCAGGCCAACGTCCTGACTTTC. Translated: CASSADTSQANVLTF.